This is a list of T cell receptor beta chains from one sample in a study of spatial heterogeneity in lung cancer. TCRdb ran MiXCR on the 5' RACE reads and lists one entry per CDR3 protein. The repertoire holds roughly 120,000 distinct CDR3 sequences, more than 9% seen once, with 16% in the top ten. The source was PBMCs, collected at follow-up. The origin of the receptors is a male donor with early-stage non-small cell lung cancer. Both conserved end residues are part of each CDR3. A D gene is named only where the DNA matches it firmly. The listing skips clone size in some rows; elsewhere it reads once, few, many or a size class.

j_call | d_call | v_call | clone_size | cdr3_nt | cdr3_aa
TRBJ2-4 | . | TRBV2 | many | TGTGCCAGCAGCCCTGAGGGGGGCATTCAGTACTTC | CASSPEGGIQYF
TRBJ2-7 | . | TRBV4-1 | few | TGCGCCAGCAGCCAAGCTCCTTTACCGATTTACGAGCAGTACTTC | CASSQAPLPIYEQYF
TRBJ1-5 | TRBD1 | TRBV12-5 | few | TGTGCTAGTGGCTTAGTCACAGGGGTGGACCAGCCCCAGCATTTT | CASGLVTGVDQPQHF
TRBJ2-1 | TRBD2 | TRBV7-2 | many | TGTGCCAGTCGGCCAACTAGCGGGTCTTACAATGAGCAGTTCTTC | CASRPTSGSYNEQFF
TRBJ2-1 | . | TRBV12-3/TRBV12-4 | many | TGTGCCAGCAGTAGCCTCCCTGGAGATGAGCAGTTCTTC | CASSSLPGDEQFF
TRBJ2-4 | TRBD1 | TRBV11-1 | many | TGTGCCAGCAGCTCAGGACAGGGGACAATTTTGGTGGACATTCAGTACTTC | CASSSGQGTILVDIQYF
TRBJ2-3 | TRBD2 | TRBV18 | . | TGTGCCAGCTCATTACGGACTAGCGGGGATTATACGCAGTATTTT | CASSLRTSGDYTQYF
TRBJ2-3 | . | TRBV7-2 | few | TGTGCCAGCAGCCTACAGGGTCTCACAGATACGCAGTATTTT | CASSLQGLTDTQYF
TRBJ2-7 | . | TRBV5-4 | . | TGTGCCAGCAGCTTCAGCGGGCTGGCGTCCTACGAGCAGTACTTC | CASSFSGLASYEQYF
TRBJ2-3 | TRBD2 | TRBV9 | . | TGTGCCAGCAGCTTAGCGGGGGGAACCACAGATACGCAGTATTTT | CASSLAGGTTDTQYF
TRBJ1-3 | . | TRBV5-6 | many | TGTGCCAGCAGCTTGGACGTTTCGGGAAACACCATATATTTT | CASSLDVSGNTIYF
TRBJ1-2 | . | TRBV7-2 | many | TGTGCCAGCAGACAATGGGAGACCTATGGCTACACCTTC | CASRQWETYGYTF
TRBJ2-5 | . | TRBV7-6 | . | TGTGCCAGCAGCTCGCTACCGACTCGAGAGACCCAGTACTTC | CASSSLPTRETQYF
TRBJ1-6 | . | TRBV16 | . | TGTGCCAGCAGCCGGCCAGGGGTTGATAATTCACCCCTCCACTTT | CASSRPGVDNSPLHF
TRBJ2-7 | TRBD1 | TRBV28 | few | TGTGCCAGCAATACAGGGGGCGCGGGCGAGCAGTACTTC | CASNTGGAGEQYF
TRBJ1-4 | . | TRBV18 | few | TGTGCCAGCTCAACCGCCCCTATGACGGCCCATAATGAAAAACTGTTTTTT | CASSTAPMTAHNEKLFF
TRBJ1-1 | TRBD1 | TRBV20-1 | many | TGCAGTGCTATCCCCCAAAATGGCAGGGGGGAAGCTTTCTTT | CSAIPQNGRGEAFF
TRBJ2-5 | TRBD2 | TRBV11-3 | . | TGTGCCAGCAGCTTAATAGCGGGGGAGACCCAGTACTTC | CASSLIAGETQYF
TRBJ2-7 | . | TRBV19 | . | TGTGCCAGTAGTATGACAGGCCTGGGGGCCTACGAGCAGTACTTC | CASSMTGLGAYEQYF
TRBJ1-5 | TRBD1 | TRBV27 | . | TGTGCCAGCAGTTTAGTGCCCACAGGGGATCAGCCCCAGCATTTT | CASSLVPTGDQPQHF
TRBJ1-1 | . | TRBV6-5 | many | TGTGCCAGCAGTTACTCGAGTCAGGGTGGCGCTGAAGCTTTCTTT | CASSYSSQGGAEAFF
TRBJ1-1 | . | TRBV20-1 | . | TGCAGTGCCAAGACATCCTTCAGCACTGAAGCTTTCTTT | CSAKTSFSTEAFF
TRBJ1-5 | . | TRBV19 | few | TGTGCCAGTACCTTCAATAGCAATCAGCCCCAGCATTTT | CASTFNSNQPQHF
TRBJ2-6 | . | TRBV5-1 | many | TGCGCCAGCAGCGACGGTTCCTCTGGGGCCAACGTCCTGACTTTC | CASSDGSSGANVLTF
TRBJ2-3 | TRBD1 | TRBV7-2 | many | TGTGCCAGCAGCCGACCGGACAGGGCAGATACGCAGTATTTT | CASSRPDRADTQYF
TRBJ2-5 | . | TRBV5-1 | . | TGCGCCAGCAGCCCCTCAGCGACAAAGGACCCCCAAGAGACCCAGTACTTC | CASSPSATKDPQETQYF
TRBJ1-1 | . | TRBV27 | . | TGTGCCAGCAGTTTATCTCCGGTGGGGACTGAAGCTTTCTTT | CASSLSPVGTEAFF
TRBJ2-1 | TRBD1 | TRBV20-1 | . | TGCAGCGTTAAACAGGGGAGCAATGAGCAGTTCTTC | CSVKQGSNEQFF
TRBJ2-4 | TRBD2 | TRBV7-2 | many | TGTGCCAGCAGCTTAAGCGGGGGGCGGAATCAGTACTTC | CASSLSGGRNQYF
TRBJ1-1 | . | TRBV10-3 | many | TGTGCCATCAGTGAGGGATCTGAAGCTTTCTTT | CAISEGSEAFF
TRBJ2-4 | TRBD1 | TRBV4-3 | . | TGCGCCAGCAGCCAAGCGACAGGGGGGACCAAAAACATTCAGTACTTC | CASSQATGGTKNIQYF
TRBJ1-5 | . | TRBV18 | few | TGTGCCAGCTCACCGACTCTCAGCGGGGTGGGTCTGCAGCCCCAGCATTTT | CASSPTLSGVGLQPQHF
TRBJ1-1 | . | TRBV12-3/TRBV12-4 | . | TGTGCCAGCAGTTTTGGGACACAGGGTAGGACTGAAGCTTTCTTT | CASSFGTQGRTEAFF
TRBJ2-2 | TRBD1 | TRBV6-2/TRBV6-3 | many | TGTGCCAGCTGGGGACAGGAGAACACCGGGGAGCTGTTTTTT | CASWGQENTGELFF
TRBJ2-7 | . | TRBV2 | many | TGTGCCAGCAGGGCCCAACAGGGTTCCAACGAGCAGTACTTC | CASRAQQGSNEQYF
TRBJ1-5 | . | TRBV6-5 | . | TGTGCCAGCAGCGCAGGTTTTGGCAATCAGCCCCAGCATTTT | CASSAGFGNQPQHF
TRBJ2-5 | . | TRBV3-1 | . | TGTGCCAGCAGCCAAGTCAGCGATCGGGGCGCCCAGTACTTC | CASSQVSDRGAQYF
TRBJ1-5 | . | TRBV9 | many | TGTGCCAGCAGCCCAGGGGCGAGGGATAATCAGCCCCAGCATTTT | CASSPGARDNQPQHF
TRBJ2-7 | TRBD1 | TRBV2 | many | TGTGCCAGCAGCGATGACAGGGAAATCTACGAGCAGTACTTC | CASSDDREIYEQYF
TRBJ2-2 | . | TRBV2 | . | TGTGCCAGCAGTGAAAGAGGGATACTTAACACCGGGGAGCTGTTTTTT | CASSERGILNTGELFF
TRBJ1-1 | . | TRBV7-3 | many | TGTGCCAGCAGCTTAAGATGGGACACTGAAGCTTTCTTT | CASSLRWDTEAFF
TRBJ2-3 | . | TRBV29-1 | many | TGCAGCGTCGGGACTCCCCTGGGCACAGATACGCAGTATTTT | CSVGTPLGTDTQYF
TRBJ1-5 | . | TRBV28 | many | TGCGCCAGCAGCTTCGGCAGCAATCAGCCCCAGCATTTT | CASSFGSNQPQHF
TRBJ2-2 | TRBD2 | TRBV11-2 | many | TGTGCCAGCAGCCGACTAGCGCCCGGGGAGCTGTTTTTT | CASSRLAPGELFF
TRBJ1-4 | . | TRBV29-1 | many | TGCAGCGTACGGGAGGGAGTTGGTGAAAAACTGTTTTTT | CSVREGVGEKLFF
TRBJ2-1 | . | TRBV29-1 | many | TGCAGCGTTCAAATCCTAAGCTCCTACAATGAGCAGTTCTTC | CSVQILSSYNEQFF
TRBJ2-1 | . | TRBV11-2 | . | TGTGCCAGCAGCTTAACTCGGTCAGGGCAACAGTTCTTC | CASSLTRSGQQFF
TRBJ1-5 | . | TRBV5-1 | . | TGCGCCAGCAGCTGGGGGGTTGGCAATCAGCCCCAGCATTTT | CASSWGVGNQPQHF